This is a list of T cell receptor beta chains from one sample in a study of blood T cells in healthy people across ages. One entry per CDR3 protein, called by TCRdb with MiXCR from the 5' RACE reads. The top ten hold about 11% of the sample, which has about 1.6 million distinct CDR3 sequences, around 36% seen once. The sample comprised blood. The receptors shown here come from a young woman in good health. CDR3s include the opening cysteine and the closing phenylalanine or tryptophan. Fields, in order: V gene, D gene, J gene, clone size, CDR3 DNA, CDR3 protein. A D gene is named only where the DNA matches it firmly. Some rows have no size entry. The others give once, few or many, or a class for an expanded clone.

>TRBV28|-|TRBJ2-7|-
TGTGCCAGCAGTTTATGGATTCTCGACAGTCGACCCCACGAGCAGTACTTC
CASSLWILDSRPHEQYF
>TRBV5-1|-|TRBJ2-1|-
TGCGACAGCAGCTTGAGAGGGGCAGCCTACAATGAGCAGTTCTTC
CDSSLRGAAYNEQFF
>TRBV10-3|-|TRBJ2-5|few
TGTGCCATCAGTGATGACTACCCGAGCAAGCAGTACTTC
CAISDDYPSKQYF
>TRBV30|-|TRBJ2-6|many
TGTGCCTGGACGTTCGCGGGTGGGGCCAACGTCCTGACTTTC
CAWTFAGGANVLTF
>TRBV4-2|TRBD2|TRBJ2-7|many
TGTGCCAGCAGCCAAGATTTGCGGGGGAGCTCCTACGAGCAGTACTTC
CASSQDLRGSSYEQYF
>TRBV7-2|-|TRBJ1-1|once
TGTGCCAGCAGCTTAGCGAGGGACGGGTGGTTCGACACTGAAGCTTTCTTT
CASSLARDGWFDTEAFF
>TRBV2|TRBD1|TRBJ2-2|-
TGTGCCAGCAATCCCGGGACAGGGGACACCGGGGAGCTGTTTTTT
CASNPGTGDTGELFF
>TRBV7-3|TRBD1|TRBJ2-7|-
TGTGCCAGCAGCCAGACACAGGGGGCGGATCGCTACGAGCAGTACTTC
CASSQTQGADRYEQYF
>TRBV20-1|-|TRBJ2-1|-
TGCAGTTCCTCAGAGGGGATCAATGAGCAGTTCTTC
CSSSEGINEQFF
>TRBV29-1|-|TRBJ2-1|many
TGCAGCGTTGAGGGGGGCGCCCCGGGAGGAGATGAGCAGTTCTTC
CSVEGGAPGGDEQFF
>TRBV30|TRBD1|TRBJ2-7|-
TGTGCCTGGGCCGGGACAGGGGCCTACGAGCAGTACTTC
CAWAGTGAYEQYF
>TRBV9|-|TRBJ1-2|-
TGTGCCAGCAGCGCCCAAGTAGGGGAGAGATCTAACTATGGCTACACCTTC
CASSAQVGERSNYGYTF
>TRBV12-3/TRBV12-4|TRBD1|TRBJ1-5|-
TGTGCCAGCAGGAGGGGGCAGGGCTTGGGTCAGCCCCAGCATTTT
CASRRGQGLGQPQHF
>TRBV5-1|TRBD1|TRBJ1-2|few
TGCGCCAGCAGCCGTGACAGGGAAAACTATGGCTACACCTTC
CASSRDRENYGYTF
>TRBV18|-|TRBJ2-5|-
TGTGCCAGCTCACCACTCGTGACCTCTGCCCAGTACTTC
CASSPLVTSAQYF
>TRBV20-1|-|TRBJ1-5|-
TGCAGTGCTAGAGATTTCGGGACCGTCAGCAATCAGCCCCAGCATTTT
CSARDFGTVSNQPQHF
>TRBV20-1|-|TRBJ1-4|few
TGCAGTGCTATACCGGAAGGCGGCAATCATGAAAAACTGTTTTTT
CSAIPEGGNHEKLFF
>TRBV21-1|-|TRBJ2-7|few
TGTGCGACACCGGGGACAACCTACGAGCAGTACTTC
CATPGTTYEQYF
>TRBV5-1|-|TRBJ1-1|-
TGCGCCAGCACCCGGGGGGGCAACCGGGGTAACACTGAAGCTTTCTTT
CASTRGGNRGNTEAFF
>TRBV6-1|-|TRBJ2-7|few
TGTGCCAGCAGTGATGTTAGCATCTACGAGCAGTACTTC
CASSDVSIYEQYF
>TRBV7-9|-|TRBJ2-5|few
TGTGCCAGCAGCCCCCCCGGTTGGGGGACCCAGTACTTC
CASSPPGWGTQYF
>TRBV4-1|-|TRBJ1-2|-
TGCGCCAGCAGCCAAGATAAAGGGGATAAAATAGGGTTCGGCTACACCTTC
CASSQDKGDKIGFGYTF
>TRBV6-6|-|TRBJ1-6|-
TGTGCCAGCAACGAACCAGGGAGGAATTCACCCCTCCACTTT
CASNEPGRNSPLHF
>TRBV4-1|-|TRBJ1-6|-
TGCGCCAGCAGCCAACTGTCGGGCAGGGATAATTCACCCCTCCACTTT
CASSQLSGRDNSPLHF
>TRBV5-1|-|TRBJ2-5|few
TGCGCCAGCAGCTCCGGCCCTAGCGAGACCCAGTACTTC
CASSSGPSETQYF
>TRBV7-6|TRBD2|TRBJ2-7|few
TGTGCCAGCAGCGCGGGGGGAGGGTCGGGCGAGCAGTACTTC
CASSAGGGSGEQYF
>TRBV6-5|-|TRBJ1-1|-
TGTGCCAGCAGTTACTCGATCGGTTTAAACACTGAAGCTTTCTTT
CASSYSIGLNTEAFF
>TRBV4-1|-|TRBJ2-2|-
TGCGCCAGCAGCCAAGACATGACGTCCGGGGAGCTGTTTTTT
CASSQDMTSGELFF
>TRBV15|TRBD1|TRBJ2-7|-
TGTGCCACCAGCAACCCGGGACAGAAATGCTACGAGCAGTACTTC
CATSNPGQKCYEQYF
>TRBV7-2|-|TRBJ1-3|few
TGTGCCAGCAGCCGATCCAGCAAACCCTCTGGAAACACCATATATTTT
CASSRSSKPSGNTIYF
>TRBV7-9|TRBD1|TRBJ1-1|-
TGTGCCAGCAGCCTCCCACAGGGGACAGGCATGCCCACTGAAGCTTTCTTT
CASSLPQGTGMPTEAFF
>TRBV12-3/TRBV12-4|-|TRBJ1-1|-
TGTGCCAGCAGTCCCCCCGTGGACAGCACTGAAGCTTTCTTT
CASSPPVDSTEAFF
>TRBV10-3|TRBD1|TRBJ1-2|few
TGTGCCATCAGTGATGAGGGGGCGTGGGGCTACACCTTC
CAISDEGAWGYTF
>TRBV11-2|-|TRBJ2-1|-
TGTGCCAGCAGCTCCGGTGAGGCCATAAATGAGCAGTTCTTC
CASSSGEAINEQFF
>TRBV20-1|-|TRBJ1-2|few
TGCAGTGCCCTCGGGGGTAATGGCTACACCTTC
CSALGGNGYTF
>TRBV9|-|TRBJ2-1|-
TGTGCCAGCAGCGTAGGGACAACAATCTACAATGAGCAGTTCTTC
CASSVGTTIYNEQFF
>TRBV20-1|TRBD2|TRBJ2-7|-
TGCAGCACTAGCGCTTCCTCCTACGAGCAGTACTTC
CSTSASSYEQYF
>TRBV11-2|-|TRBJ2-7|-
TGTGCCAGCAGCACTAGCAGGGACCCATCCTACGAGCAGTACTTC
CASSTSRDPSYEQYF
>TRBV29-1|-|TRBJ2-3|many
TGCAGCGTTGAAGGGGTAGCAGGAGATACGCAGTATTTT
CSVEGVAGDTQYF
>TRBV30|TRBD1|TRBJ2-7|few
TGTGCCTGGACCGGGACAGGTCCCTACGAGCAGTACTTC
CAWTGTGPYEQYF
>TRBV11-2|TRBD2|TRBJ2-1|-
TGTGCCAGCAGCTCTCTGGGGCGGGGGGGCCCCTTGGGGAATGAGCAGTTCTTC
CASSSLGRGGPLGNEQFF
>TRBV11-2|-|TRBJ2-5|-
TGTGCCGGCAGCCTCTTGGTGAGGAGGGAGACCCAGTACTTC
CAGSLLVRRETQYF
>TRBV7-8|-|TRBJ2-5|few
TGTGCCAGCAGCTTACTGAGGATCAAAATTCAAGAGACCCAGTACTTC
CASSLLRIKIQETQYF
>TRBV6-4|-|TRBJ2-5|-
TGTGCCAGCAGTAAGCCTAGGGGGGAGACCCAGTACTTC
CASSKPRGETQYF
>TRBV20-1|TRBD2|TRBJ2-1|-
TGCAGTGCTAGGCGTACGACTAGCGGGGGATACAATGAGCAGTTCTTC
CSARRTTSGGYNEQFF
>TRBV12-3/TRBV12-4|TRBD1|TRBJ1-5|-
TGTGCCAGCAGACCCGGGACAGAAAGAGTTCAGCCCCAGCATTTT
CASRPGTERVQPQHF
>TRBV5-1|-|TRBJ2-3|-
TGCGCCAGCAGTACGGACCCCCTCGGTACGCAGTATTTT
CASSTDPLGTQYF
>TRBV20-1|-|TRBJ1-4|-
TGCAGTGCTAGAGACGGGCCTGGGGAAAAACTGTTTTTT
CSARDGPGEKLFF
>TRBV3-1|-|TRBJ2-2|-
TGTGCCAGCAGCCAGCCAGGGTTCACCGGGGAGCTGTTTTTT
CASSQPGFTGELFF
>TRBV7-6|-|TRBJ2-7|few
TGTGCCAGCAGCTCCCGGGACGCCAGCTCCTACGAGCAGTACTTC
CASSSRDASSYEQYF
>TRBV11-2|TRBD1|TRBJ2-1|-
TGTGCCAGCAGCCGCCTTGACAGGGGGTTTTTTGATGAGCAGTTCTTC
CASSRLDRGFFDEQFF
>TRBV20-1|TRBD2|TRBJ2-5|few
TGCAGTGCTAGGGTCCCGGTTACTAGCGGTGGCTGGTACCAAGAGACCCAGTACTTC
CSARVPVTSGGWYQETQYF
>TRBV20-1|-|TRBJ2-1|-
TGCAGTGCTCCTAGGACGAATCGGGTCAATGAGCAGTTCTTC
CSAPRTNRVNEQFF
>TRBV2|TRBD1|TRBJ2-1|-
TGTGCCAGCACTGGACAGGTCTACAATGAGCAGTTCTTC
CASTGQVYNEQFF
>TRBV20-1|TRBD2|TRBJ2-5|-
TGCAGTGCGGGGACAGGACTAGCGGCCCTCCGGGTGGAGACCCAGTACTTC
CSAGTGLAALRVETQYF
>TRBV4-2|-|TRBJ1-1|-
TGTGCCAGCAGCCAAAACGGGGGGTTGCAAGCTTTCTTT
CASSQNGGLQAFF
>TRBV29-1|-|TRBJ1-2|many
TGCAGCGTTACCCCGGGTGGTCGCGGCTACACCTTC
CSVTPGGRGYTF
>TRBV28|TRBD1|TRBJ1-1|-
TGTGCCAGCAACAGGGACAGGGTGTGGTATTTCTTT
CASNRDRVWYFF
>TRBV5-1|TRBD2|TRBJ2-7|once
TGCGCCAGCGGCTTGGCGGGGGATAGCCCCTACGAGCAGTACTTC
CASGLAGDSPYEQYF